A single sample gave rise to the 7 T cell receptor beta chains below, sequenced in a study of spatial heterogeneity in lung cancer. MiXCR, applied by TCRdb to the 5' RACE reads, yields one record per CDR3 protein. The sample yields some 40,000 distinct CDR3 sequences, 2.5% to 3.5% seen once. Noted time point: sample taken at primary tumor resection. Sequences were derived from normal lung tissue next to the tumor, sampled at surgery. All receptors come from a male donor with early-stage non-small cell lung cancer.

This clonotype has just a few counts. Here the CDR3 DNA reads TGTGCCAGCAGTTACTCCCGAAGGACTGAAGCTTTCTTT. It yields the protein CASSYSRRTEAFF. The rearrangement links TRBV6-2 or TRBV6-3 to TRBJ1-1; D gene ambiguous. The length of the CDR3 is 13 residues. CDR1 is MNHEY, CDR2 SVGEGT, per germline. The V and J ends lost 0 bases and 5 bases respectively, with 7 bases between them.

Ten or more counts support this clonotype. One end of the junction is discordant with germline, which a read error may explain. The chain has TRBV7-9 and TRBJ2-1; the D gene is possibly TRBD1 (6 bases). The CDR3 is 12 residues long. Germline V gene data show CDR1 as SEHNR and CDR2 as FQNEAQ (reference sequence). CDR3 region: CASSLGPGVPYF. The CDR3 DNA follows: TGTGCCAGCAGCTTAGGTCCAGGGGTACCCTACTTC.

This clonotype was seen only a few times. The chain uses TRBV2 and TRBJ2-7; TRBD1 aligns across 7 bases. J gave up 0 bases and V 5 bases, and 10 bases lay outside the gene matches. In germline, CDR1 is SNHLY, CDR2 FYNNEI. The CDR3 loop spans 16 amino acids. Written as DNA, the CDR3 is TGTGCCAGCAGTCTAATCCGACAGGGAAACTCCTACGAGCAGTACTTC. It specifies CASSLIRQGNSYEQYF.

This clonotype was counted ten times or more. This chain connects TRBV7-9 to TRBJ1-5; TRBD1 matches at 7 bases. The CDR3 has 15 amino acids. CDR1 SEHNR and CDR2 FQNEAQ come from the germline V gene (reference sequence). Trimming removed 5 bases from V and 4 bases from J; junction bases left unmatched: 8. CDR3 in DNA: TGTGCCAGCAGCCACCGGGACAGTGTAAATCAGCCCCAGCATTTT. Amino acid sequence: CASSHRDSVNQPQHF.

J is TRBJ2-5 and V is TRBV7-8; possible D gene TRBD1, 6 bases. Germline V gives CDR1 SGHVS, CDR2 FQNEAQ. The CDR3 is 15 residues long. V was trimmed by 3 bases and J by 2 bases, leaving 13 bases between them. The CDR3 region is CASSFDGQTQETQYF. CDR3 nucleotides: TGTGCCAGCAGCTTTGACGGACAGACACAAGAGACCCAGTACTTC.

This clonotype was recorded many times. The J gene is TRBJ1-3, the V gene TRBV29-1, with TRBD1 as a possible D gene (6 bases). V was trimmed by 7 bases and J by 1 base, leaving 8 bases between them. CDR1 is SQVTM and CDR2 is ANQGSEA in the germline V gene. The CDR3 contains 12 residues. CDR3 DNA sequence: TGCAGCGGACAGGTATCTGGAAACACCATATATTTT. Translation gives CSGQVSGNTIYF.

This clonotype was seen ten or more times. This chain connects TRBV20-1 to TRBJ2-1; TRBD2 aligns across 7 bases. This CDR3 spans 14 amino acids. The V gene end was trimmed by 6 bases and the J gene end by 4 bases; junction bases not matched to a gene: 9. CDR1 and CDR2 (germline): DFQATT, SNEGSKA (reference sequence). The CDR3 reads CSAPGLSKYNEQFF. The CDR3 region has the DNA TGCAGTGCACCGGGACTATCTAAGTACAATGAGCAGTTCTTC.